This TCR beta chain was captured by sequencing in a study of T-cell memory formation after mild COVID-19. The V gene's germline CDR1 is KGHSH and CDR2 LQKENI. The CDR3 is 18 amino acids. V lost 3 bases and J lost 0; bases outside the gene matches: 8. This clonotype has a count of ten or more. MiXCR, run by TCRdb on the 5' RACE reads, gives a single entry per CDR3 protein. The sample consists of about 290,000 distinct CDR3 sequences, about 15% of them appearing once. Sequencing was carried out using PBMCs or a T cell subset sorted from them (not recorded which). This TCR was sampled from a man aged 18 to 35 who had mild COVID-19 (a few samples of this study predate the infection). Cell type and time point are not known. V and J are TRBV18 and TRBJ2-3; 11 positions agree with TRBD2. The DNA of the CDR3 is TGTGCCAGCTCACCTACTAGCGGGGGATATGTTAGCACAGATACGCAGTATTTT. Its translation is CASSPTSGGYVSTDTQYF.